These 25 T cell receptor beta chains originate from one sample sequenced in a study of shared clonotypes between healthy human individuals. The protocol was immunoSEQ multiplex PCR, while the TCRdb copy is restricted to in-frame clones and leaves out a portion. The sample shows roughly 1.5 million clones, nearly 99% of them seen only once. The sequencing input was naive CD4+ T cells sorted from blood. The sample's subset: CD45RA+ positively selected. Receptor source: a man aged 30 to 45 in good health.

The rearrangement joins TRBV4-3 to TRBJ1-3, with unresolved D. With 1 base removed from V and 0 bases from J, the gap between germline ends came to 13 bases. CDR3 length: 17 amino acids. The germline CDR1 and CDR2 sequences are LGHNA and YSLEER. The CDR3 here is CASSQGSGLGSGNTIYF. In DNA form, the CDR3 reads TGCGCCAGCAGCCAAGGTAGTGGGCTTGGCTCTGGAAACACCATATATTTT.

DNA of the CDR3: TGCGCCAGCAGCTTGGCACAGGGGGGCAACACCGGGGAGCTGTTTTTT. As protein: CASSLAQGGNTGELFF. V and J are TRBV5-1 and TRBJ2-2, with 8 bases lining up with TRBD1. The length of the CDR3 is 16 residues. V trimming: 0 bases; J trimming: 2 bases; junction bases outside the gene matches: 3. Germline V CDR1 and CDR2: SGHRS, YFSETQ.

The chain has TRBV11-1 and TRBJ1-1, with TRBD1 as a possible D gene (6 bases). The V end lost 1 base, the J end lost 6 bases, and 24 bases lay between the germline ends. CDR3 length: 18 residues. Germline V CDR1 and CDR2: SGHAT, FQDESV (reference sequence). This CDR3 reads CASSLDLWGAEREPEAFF. CDR3 sequence (DNA): TGTGCCAGCAGCTTAGACCTATGGGGGGCCGAAAGGGAACCTGAAGCTTTCTTT. Variable domain in full (rest from reference TRBV11-1 and TRBJ1-1): EAEVAQSPRYKITEKSQAVAFWCDPISGHATLYWYRQILGQGPELLVQFQDESVVDDSQLPKDRFSAERLKGVDSTLKIQPAELGDSAMYLCASSLDLWGAEREPEAFFGQGTRLTVV.

The chain's CDR3 is CASSPGSSNEKLFF. For the CDR3, the DNA is TGTGCCAGCAGCCCCGGAAGTTCTAATGAAAAACTGTTTTTT. V and J are TRBV9 and TRBJ1-4; the D is unclear. V was clipped by 4 bases and J by 3 bases, with 10 bases between them. CDR3 length equals 14 residues. CDR1 SGDLS and CDR2 YYNGEE come from the germline V gene.

The chain employs TRBV28 and TRBJ2-7; the match to TRBD2 covers 11 bases. Germline-derived CDR1 and CDR2 are MDHEN and SYDVKM. The CDR3 length is 14 residues. Unmatched junction bases numbered 7, after V lost 6 bases and J lost 6 bases. CDR3 DNA sequence: TGTGCCAGCAGCGGTAGCGGGAGGGCCACCGAGCAGTACTTC. Translation gives CASSGSGRATEQYF.

The chain combines TRBV28 with TRBJ1-5; D gene uncertain. CDR3 length: 13 amino acids. Per germline, CDR1 MDHEN and CDR2 SYDVKM. The ends were cut back, 7 bases at V and 9 bases at J, with 16 bases in the middle. The CDR3 DNA reads TGTGCCAGCAAAAGGCCCGTGGGTCCGCCCCAGCATTTT. Translated: CASKRPVGPPQHF.

The rearrangement joins TRBV5-4 to TRBJ2-5, with 11 positions matching TRBD2. CDR1 and CDR2 (germline): SGHNT, YYREEE (reference sequence). The CDR3 totals 16 residues. V lost 1 base and J lost 3; bases outside the gene matches: 5. CDR3 nucleotides: TGTGCCAGCAGCTTGAATGTACTAGCGGGAGAAGAGACCCAGTACTTC. This codes for CASSLNVLAGEETQYF.

The CDR3 here is CASSPLRLAGGETQYF. The CDR3, as DNA: TGTGCCAGCAGCCCTCTGAGACTAGCGGGAGGAGAGACCCAGTACTTC. The chain recombines TRBV7-8 with TRBJ2-5, with TRBD2 matching 13 bases. Germline CDR1 and CDR2: SGHVS and FQNEAQ. Trimming removed 5 bases from V and 4 bases from J; junction bases left unmatched: 7. The CDR3 length is 16 residues.

The chain recombines TRBV9 with TRBJ2-3; D not resolved. Germline-derived CDR1 and CDR2 are SGDLS and YYNGEE. There are 12 residues in the CDR3. V was trimmed by 3 bases and J by 2 bases, leaving 4 bases between them. The CDR3 loop reads CASSEYTDTQYF. The CDR3 DNA is TGTGCCAGCAGCGAGTACACAGATACGCAGTATTTT. The full variable domain, in which reference TRBV9 and TRBJ2-3 provide the parts outside the CDR3, is DSGVTQTPKHLITATGQRVTLRCSPRSGDLSVYWYQQSLDQGLQFLIQYYNGEERAKGNILERFSAQQFPDLHSELNLSSLELGDSALYFCASSEYTDTQYFGPGTRLTVL.

J is TRBJ2-7 and V is TRBV18; perhaps TRBD2 as D (6 bases). The CDR3 length is 16 residues. With 5 bases removed from V and 4 bases from J, the gap between germline ends came to 21 bases. Germline V gene lookup returns CDR1 KGHSH and CDR2 LQKENI. The CDR3, as DNA: TGTGCCAGCTCAAACATGGAGGGGCGAGGGTTTTACGAGCAGTACTTC. It encodes CASSNMEGRGFYEQYF.

The J gene is TRBJ2-2, the V gene TRBV19, with D perhaps being TRBD1 or TRBD2 (5 bases each). Germline loops: CDR1 LNHDA, CDR2 SQIVND (reference sequence). V lost 4 bases and J lost 5, with 20 bases in between. The CDR3 runs 17 residues. This CDR3 reads CASSTALGRGGTGELFF. CDR3 nucleotide sequence: TGTGCCAGTAGTACCGCATTGGGCCGGGGCGGAACCGGGGAGCTGTTTTTT. Full variable domain (outside the CDR3, taken from reference TRBV19 and TRBJ2-2): DGGITQSPKYLFRKEGQNVTLSCEQNLNHDAMYWYRQDPGQGLRLIYYSQIVNDFQKGDIAEGYSVSREKKESFPLTVTSAQKNPTAFYLCASSTALGRGGTGELFFGEGSRLTVL.

V usage is TRBV2 and J usage is TRBJ2-7, with D unresolved. Per germline, CDR1 SNHLY and CDR2 FYNNEI. V dropped 4 bases and J dropped 5 bases, with 6 bases sitting between them. CDR3 length: 11 amino acids. CDR3 amino acids: CASSVEDEQYF. CDR3 DNA: TGTGCCAGCAGTGTTGAGGACGAGCAGTACTTC.

The chain links TRBV9 to TRBJ2-7, with 14 positions matching TRBD2. CDR1 is SGDLS and CDR2 is YYNGEE in the germline V gene. V lost 0 bases and J lost 4; bases outside the gene matches: 12. CDR3 length: 19 amino acids. The CDR3 region has the DNA TGTGCCAGCAGCGTAGGTCTGCCGGGACTAGCGGGAGATTGGTACGAGCAGTACTTC. Translated: CASSVGLPGLAGDWYEQYF.

This chain uses TRBV29-1 with TRBJ2-1, with 14 positions matching TRBD2. Trimming cost V 4 bases and J 3 bases; bases outside gene matches: 2. The CDR3 runs to 15 residues. Germline V gene data show CDR1 as SQVTM and CDR2 as ANQGSEA. The CDR3 here is CSVVGTSGSYNEQFF. CDR3 DNA: TGCAGCGTTGTCGGGACTAGCGGGAGCTACAATGAGCAGTTCTTC.

The rearrangement links TRBV19 to TRBJ2-7; 7 bases map to TRBD1. V was pared by 6 bases and J by 2 bases, with 10 bases of the junction left unmatched. Germline V lookup: CDR1 LNHDA, CDR2 SQIVND (reference sequence). The CDR3 totals 15 residues. The CDR3 DNA is TGTGCCAGTAGCATGGGACAGACTATAACCTACGAGCAGTACTTC. Translating it yields CASSMGQTITYEQYF.

The chain has TRBV9 and TRBJ2-2; maybe TRBD2 (6 bases). The length of the CDR3 is 13 residues. The germline gives CDR1 SGDLS, CDR2 YYNGEE. The germline V and J ends were trimmed by 5 bases and 6 bases, with 11 bases remaining between them. The CDR3 is CASRGTFPGELFF. The CDR3 DNA reads as TGTGCCAGCAGGGGGACTTTTCCCGGGGAGCTGTTTTTT.

The V call is TRBV28, the J call TRBJ1-2; tentative D call: TRBD1 (5 bases). The V and J ends lost 6 bases and 0 bases respectively, with 8 bases between them. The CDR3 sequence is 13 residues long. Germline CDR1 reads MDHEN; CDR2 reads SYDVKM. The CDR3 region has the DNA TGTGCCAGCAGACAGGTATCTAACTATGGCTACACCTTC. Protein: CASRQVSNYGYTF.

This chain joins TRBV18 and TRBJ2-7; possibly TRBD1 for D (6 bases). Germline assignment: CDR1 KGHSH and CDR2 LQKENI. The germline V and J ends were trimmed by 4 bases and 0 bases, with 16 bases remaining between them. This CDR3 comprises 16 residues. For the CDR3, the DNA is TGTGCCAGCTCACAGAGGGGGAGCCTCTACTCCTACGAGCAGTACTTC. Translated, it gives CASSQRGSLYSYEQYF.

This chain links TRBV29-1 with TRBJ2-3; 10 bases line up with TRBD1. The germline V gene has CDR1 SQVTM and CDR2 ANQGSEA. CDR3 size: 14 residues. After removal of 4 bases from V and 0 bases from J, the junction contained 1 base not matched to a gene. The CDR3 protein is CSVGQGASTDTQYF. DNA of the CDR3: TGCAGCGTTGGACAGGGGGCGAGCACAGATACGCAGTATTTT.

The chain is built from TRBV7-9 and TRBJ2-3; D uncertain. In germline, CDR1 is SEHNR, CDR2 FQNEAQ (reference sequence). CDR3 length: 10 residues. The CDR3: CFTWTDTQYF. CDR3 DNA sequence: TGTTTTACCTGGACAGATACGCAGTATTTT.

The chain carries TRBV5-6 and TRBJ2-1, with D tentatively TRBD2 (6 bases). The CDR3 is made up of 15 amino acids. Per the germline V gene, CDR1 is SGHDT and CDR2 is YYEEEE. V lost 5 bases and J lost 4, with 16 bases in between. CDR3 region: CASSRDLGSYNEQFF. CDR3 DNA sequence: TGTGCCAGCAGTCGCGACCTCGGGAGTTACAATGAGCAGTTCTTC. The variable domain in full, with the rest retrieved from reference TRBV5-6 and TRBJ2-1, is DAGVTQSPTHLIKTRGQQVTLRCSPKSGHDTVSWYQQALGQGPQFIFQYYEEEERQRGNFPDRFSGHQFPNYSSELNVNALLLGDSALYLCASSRDLGSYNEQFFGPGTRLTVL.

The chain carries TRBV9 and TRBJ1-5; D gene uncertain. V gave up 3 bases and J gave up 0 bases, with 10 bases separating them. Germline CDR1 reads SGDLS; CDR2 reads YYNGEE. The CDR3 totals 15 residues. Written as DNA, the CDR3 is TGTGCCAGCAGCGCGACTAGTAGTAGCAATCAGCCCCAGCATTTT. It specifies CASSATSSSNQPQHF.

The gene calls are TRBV7-9 and TRBJ2-7, with 7 bases matching TRBD1. The CDR3 extends over 15 amino acids. With V trimmed by 5 bases and J by 1 base, 8 bases remained unmatched. Germline V gene lookup returns CDR1 SEHNR and CDR2 FQNEAQ (reference sequence). CDR3: CASSPPPGQSYEQYF. In nucleotides, the CDR3 is TGTGCCAGCAGCCCCCCCCCGGGACAGTCCTACGAGCAGTACTTC. The variable domain in full, completed from reference TRBV7-9 and TRBJ2-7, reads DTGVSQNPRHKITKRGQNVTFRCDPISEHNRLYWYRQTLGQGPEFLTYFQNEAQLEKSRLLSDRFSAERPKGSFSTLEIQRTEQGDSAMYLCASSPPPGQSYEQYFGPGTRLTVT.

CDR3 nucleotide sequence: TGTGCCAGAGGCCCACGAACAGGTGGGTACGAGCAGTACTTC. It codes for CARGPRTGGYEQYF. The genes are TRBV6-4 and TRBJ2-7, with D possibly TRBD1 on 5 matching bases. V was shortened by 9 bases and J by 4 bases, with 19 bases between the two germline ends. The CDR3 is 14 residues long. Germline CDR1 is MRHNA and CDR2 is SNTAGT.

V is TRBV5-4 and J is TRBJ2-1, with a weak D call TRBD2 (5 bases). V was shortened by 4 bases and J by 0 bases, with 17 bases between the two germline ends. Germline V gene sequence: CDR1 SGHNT, CDR2 YYREEE (reference sequence). This CDR3 has 17 amino acids. For the CDR3, the DNA is TGTGCCAGCAGCCCCACTCCTAGCTTCAGCTCCTACAATGAGCAGTTCTTC. It yields the protein CASSPTPSFSSYNEQFF.